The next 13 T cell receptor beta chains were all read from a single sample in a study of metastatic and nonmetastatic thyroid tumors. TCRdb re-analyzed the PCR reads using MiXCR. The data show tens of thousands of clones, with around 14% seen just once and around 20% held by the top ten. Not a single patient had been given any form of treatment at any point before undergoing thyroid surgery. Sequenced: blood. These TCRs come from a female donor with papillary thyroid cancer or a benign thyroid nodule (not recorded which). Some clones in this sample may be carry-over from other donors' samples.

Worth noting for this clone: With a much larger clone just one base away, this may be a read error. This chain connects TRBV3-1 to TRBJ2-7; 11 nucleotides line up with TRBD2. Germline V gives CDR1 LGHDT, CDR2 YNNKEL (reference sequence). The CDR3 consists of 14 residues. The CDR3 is CVSRVLAGGGEQYF. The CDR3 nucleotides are TGTGTCAGCAGAGTGCTAGCGGGAGGTGGTGAGCAGTACTTC.

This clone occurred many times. As DNA, the CDR3 is TGCAGTACGGAGGGGGGCTTTGGCACTGAAGCTTTCTTT. Protein product: CSTEGGFGTEAFF. The rearrangement links TRBV20-1 to TRBJ1-1, with D tentatively TRBD1 (6 bases). The CDR3 spans 13 residues. Trimming removed 8 bases from V and 4 bases from J, with 17 bases in between. Germline V lookup: CDR1 DFQATT, CDR2 SNEGSKA (reference sequence).

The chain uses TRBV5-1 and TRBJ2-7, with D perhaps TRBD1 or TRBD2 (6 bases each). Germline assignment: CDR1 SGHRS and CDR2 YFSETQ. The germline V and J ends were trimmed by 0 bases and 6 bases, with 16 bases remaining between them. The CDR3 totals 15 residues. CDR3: CASSLAGLGGGEQYF. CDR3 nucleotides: TGCGCCAGCAGCTTGGCGGGACTTGGAGGGGGCGAGCAGTACTTC.

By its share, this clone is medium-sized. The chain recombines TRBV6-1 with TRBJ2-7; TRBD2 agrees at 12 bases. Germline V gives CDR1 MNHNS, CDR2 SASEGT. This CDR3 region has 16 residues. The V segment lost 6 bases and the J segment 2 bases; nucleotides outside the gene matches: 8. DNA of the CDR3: TGTGCCAGCAGACGGGAGACTAGCGGGAGTACCTACGAGCAGTACTTC. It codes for CASRRETSGSTYEQYF.

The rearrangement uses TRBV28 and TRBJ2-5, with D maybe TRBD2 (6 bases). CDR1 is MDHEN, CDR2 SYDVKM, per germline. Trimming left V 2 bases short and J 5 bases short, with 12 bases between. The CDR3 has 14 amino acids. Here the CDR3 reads CASSLGGTMETQYF. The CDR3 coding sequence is TGTGCCAGCAGTTTAGGGGGGACGATGGAGACCCAGTACTTC.

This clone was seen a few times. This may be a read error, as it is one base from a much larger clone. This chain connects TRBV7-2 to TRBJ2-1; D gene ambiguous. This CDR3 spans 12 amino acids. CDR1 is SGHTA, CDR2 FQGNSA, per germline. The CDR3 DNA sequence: TGTGCCGGCAGCCCCACTTACAATGAGCAGTTCTTC. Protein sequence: CAGSPTYNEQFF.

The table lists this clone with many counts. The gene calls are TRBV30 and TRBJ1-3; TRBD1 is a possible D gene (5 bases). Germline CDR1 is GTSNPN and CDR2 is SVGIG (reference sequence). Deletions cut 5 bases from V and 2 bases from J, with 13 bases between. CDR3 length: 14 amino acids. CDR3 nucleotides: TGTGCCTGGCTGGGTGGAGGGGCTGGAAACACCATATATTTT. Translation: CAWLGGGAGNTIYF.

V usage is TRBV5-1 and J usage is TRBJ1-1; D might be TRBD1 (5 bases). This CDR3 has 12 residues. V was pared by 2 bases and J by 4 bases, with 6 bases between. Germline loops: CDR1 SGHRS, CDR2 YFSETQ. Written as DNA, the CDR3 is TGCGCCAGCAGCTTCGGGGCCACTGAAGCTTTCTTT. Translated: CASSFGATEAFF.

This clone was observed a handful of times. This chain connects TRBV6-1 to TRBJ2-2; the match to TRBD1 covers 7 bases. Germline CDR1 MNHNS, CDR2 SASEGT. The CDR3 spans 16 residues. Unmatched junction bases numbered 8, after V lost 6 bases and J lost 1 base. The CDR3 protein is CASRAGGRLNTGELFF. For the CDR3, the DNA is TGTGCCAGCAGAGCAGGGGGACGATTGAACACCGGGGAGCTGTTTTTT.

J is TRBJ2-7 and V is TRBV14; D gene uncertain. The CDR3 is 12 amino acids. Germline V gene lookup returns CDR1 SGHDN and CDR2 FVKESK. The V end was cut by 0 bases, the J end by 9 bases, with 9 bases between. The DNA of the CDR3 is TGTGCCAGCAGCCAAGATAGGGCAGGGCAGTACTTC. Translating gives CASSQDRAGQYF.

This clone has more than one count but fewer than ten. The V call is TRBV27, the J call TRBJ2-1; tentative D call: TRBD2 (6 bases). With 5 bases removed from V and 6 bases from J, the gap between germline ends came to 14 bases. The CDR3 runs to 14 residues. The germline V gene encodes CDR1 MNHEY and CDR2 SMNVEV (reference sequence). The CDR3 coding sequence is TGTGCCAGCAGTCTAGACGGGAGCGGCAATGAGCAGTTCTTC. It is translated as CASSLDGSGNEQFF.

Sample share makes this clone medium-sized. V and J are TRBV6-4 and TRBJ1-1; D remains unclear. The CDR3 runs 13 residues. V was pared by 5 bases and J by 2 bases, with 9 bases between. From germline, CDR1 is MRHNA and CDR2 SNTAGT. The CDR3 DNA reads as TGTGCCAGCAGTCAAAAGGAAAACACTGAAGCTTTCTTT. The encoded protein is CASSQKENTEAFF.

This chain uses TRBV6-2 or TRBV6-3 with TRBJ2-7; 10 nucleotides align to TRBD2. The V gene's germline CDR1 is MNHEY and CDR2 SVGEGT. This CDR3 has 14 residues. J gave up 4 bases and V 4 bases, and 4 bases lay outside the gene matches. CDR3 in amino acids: CASSSPSGSYEQYF. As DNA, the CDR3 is TGTGCCAGCAGTTCTCCTAGCGGGAGTTACGAGCAGTACTTC.